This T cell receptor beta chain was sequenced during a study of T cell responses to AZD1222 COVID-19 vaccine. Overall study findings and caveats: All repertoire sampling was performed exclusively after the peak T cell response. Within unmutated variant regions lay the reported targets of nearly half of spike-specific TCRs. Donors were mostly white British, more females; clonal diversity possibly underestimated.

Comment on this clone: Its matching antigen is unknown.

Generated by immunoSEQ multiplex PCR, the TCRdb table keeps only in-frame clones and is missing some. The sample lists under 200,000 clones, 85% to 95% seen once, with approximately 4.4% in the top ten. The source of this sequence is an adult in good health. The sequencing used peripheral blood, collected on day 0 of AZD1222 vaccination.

The CDR3, as DNA: TGTGCCAGCAGCCGGACGGCGAACACCGGGGAGCTGTTTTTT. Its protein product is CASSRTANTGELFF. V and J are TRBV7-3 and TRBJ2-2, with D uncertain. CDR3 length: 14 residues. Germline lookup yields CDR1 SGHTA and CDR2 FQGTGA. V lost 5 bases and J 0 bases, leaving 7 bases between the germline ends.